This T cell receptor (delta chain) comes out of a study of γδ T cells in repeated Plasmodium falciparum infection. In the study overall: Each infection was followed by sampling at 21 days, plus baseline and some pre-infection draws. General study findings and limits: Vgamma9/Vdelta2+ T cells showed a stable polyclonal repertoire with shared TCRgamma sequences. Compared with Australian children, Malian Vdelta2-negative repertoires seemed more clonal, less diverse, less shared.

TCRdb re-called clones from the multiplex PCR reads via CATT. The sample consists of roughly 50,000 delta-chain clones, 1.6% of them appearing once. The germline V gene has CDR1 TSWWSYY and CDR2 QGS. CDR3 length: 22 residues. Bulk repertoires came from Vgamma9/Vdelta2+ or Vdelta2-negative gammadelta T cells flow-sorted from PBMC. This clone has a count of ten or more. Its antigen is unidentified. This TCR derives from a pool of human donors (malaria-infected and uninfected, not separated). Sequencing input: gamma-delta T cells from blood. The J gene was not called, though the V gene is TRDV1; TRDD3, the table's D call, lacks a check against the DNA. Written as DNA, the CDR3 is TGTGCTCTTGGGGAATCCTTCTCTTCCTCGCTACTGGGGGATACTGGGACCGGTAAACTAATCTTT. Translation: CALGESFSSSLLGDTGTGKLIF.